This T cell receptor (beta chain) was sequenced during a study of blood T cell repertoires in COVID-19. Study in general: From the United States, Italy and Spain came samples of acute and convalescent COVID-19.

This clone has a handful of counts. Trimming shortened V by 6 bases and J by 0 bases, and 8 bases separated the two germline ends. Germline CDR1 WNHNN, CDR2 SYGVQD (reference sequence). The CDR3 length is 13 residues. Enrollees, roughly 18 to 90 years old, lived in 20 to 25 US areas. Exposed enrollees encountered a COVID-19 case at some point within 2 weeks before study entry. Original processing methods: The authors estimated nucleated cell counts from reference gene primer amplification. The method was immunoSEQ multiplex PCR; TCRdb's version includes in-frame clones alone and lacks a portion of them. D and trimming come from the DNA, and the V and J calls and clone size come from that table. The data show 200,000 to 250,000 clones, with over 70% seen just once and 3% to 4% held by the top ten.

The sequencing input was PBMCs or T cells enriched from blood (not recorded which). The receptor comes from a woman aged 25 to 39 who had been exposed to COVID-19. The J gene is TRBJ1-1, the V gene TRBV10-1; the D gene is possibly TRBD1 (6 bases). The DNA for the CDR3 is TGCGCCAGCAGAGACAGGATGAACACTGAAGCTTTCTTT. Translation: CASRDRMNTEAFF.